Below are 9 T cell receptor beta chains sequenced from a single sample in a study of cytomegalovirus exposure and HLA in healthy donors. Libraries were prepared by immunoSEQ multiplex PCR; TCRdb keeps only in-frame clonotypes and omits some of them. This table has around 52,000 clones, 93% appearing once. The sample comprised PBMCs. The receptors come from a woman aged 18-29 years in good health and CMV-seronegative.

The chain joins TRBV7-9 to TRBJ2-1; 16 nucleotides line up with TRBD2. CDR3 length equals 15 residues. CDR1 SEHNR and CDR2 FQNEAQ come from the germline V gene (reference sequence). J was trimmed by 8 bases and V by 3 bases; bases with no gene match: 1. The DNA of the CDR3 is TGTGCCAGCAGCTTTGGGACTAGCGGGAGGGATGAGCAGTTCTTC. It translates to CASSFGTSGRDEQFF.

This chain uses TRBV6-5 with TRBJ1-2, with a possible D match to TRBD1 (5 bases). Trimming took off 4 bases at V and 1 base at J, with 13 bases between the two ends. CDR3 length: 15 residues. The germline V gene encodes CDR1 MNHEY and CDR2 SVGAGI. The CDR3 loop reads CASSSGLRSNYGYTF. DNA of the CDR3: TGTGCCAGCAGTTCGGGACTGCGGAGTAACTATGGCTACACCTTC.

V is TRBV27 and J is TRBJ2-3; D might be TRBD2 (6 bases). Between the trimmed V and J ends, which lost 3 bases and 4 bases, there was a span of 32 bases. Germline V gives CDR1 MNHEY, CDR2 SMNVEV (reference sequence). CDR3 length: 21 amino acids. CDR3 in amino acids: CASSFSLRGGKASLWPDTQYF. CDR3 sequence (DNA): TGTGCCAGCAGTTTTTCCCTTCGCGGCGGGAAAGCGAGTCTATGGCCAGATACGCAGTATTTT.

The chain couples TRBV15 to TRBJ1-4; D is possibly TRBD1 (6 bases). V gave up 5 bases and J gave up 4 bases, with 14 bases separating them. Germline V gene sequence: CDR1 LNHNV, CDR2 YYDKDF (reference sequence). The CDR3 is 15 amino acids. The CDR3 DNA sequence: TGTGCCACCAGCCGTAACAGGGTCCTTAATGAAAAACTGTTTTTT. It translates to CATSRNRVLNEKLFF.

The chain links TRBV4-3 to TRBJ2-1, with D perhaps TRBD2 (6 bases). CDR3 length equals 16 residues. Germline loops: CDR1 LGHNA, CDR2 YSLEER. V was clipped by 2 bases and J by 3 bases, with 14 bases between them. CDR3 amino acids: CASSQPVSSVYNEQFF. CDR3 in DNA: TGCGCCAGCAGCCAACCTGTATCTAGCGTCTACAATGAGCAGTTCTTC.

The chain employs TRBV28 and TRBJ1-5, with D possibly being TRBD1 (6 bases). Trimming shortened V by 7 bases and J by 7 bases, and 14 bases separated the two germline ends. The CDR3 is 13 residues long. Germline CDR1 reads MDHEN; CDR2 reads SYDVKM. The CDR3 DNA is TGTGCCAGCACGACAGGTAATACCCAGCCCCAGCATTTT. This translates into CASTTGNTQPQHF.

The gene calls are TRBV7-9 and TRBJ2-5; 8 bases align to TRBD2. The CDR3 runs to 15 residues. Germline CDR1 is SEHNR and CDR2 is FQNEAQ (reference sequence). V was clipped by 3 bases and J by 0 bases; unmatched bases: 3. The CDR3: CASSFRRGDQETQYF. Written as DNA, the CDR3 is TGTGCCAGCAGCTTCAGGCGGGGGGACCAAGAGACCCAGTACTTC.

A note on this clone: An end of the junction does not agree with germline; a read error may underlie this. This chain connects TRBV6-1 to TRBJ1-1, with D unclear. Germline assignment: CDR1 MNHNS and CDR2 SASEGT. The CDR3 contains 12 residues. This chain's CDR3 is CASSEGLLGAFF. CDR3 nucleotides: TGTGCCAGCAGCGAAGGCCTCCTCGGGGCTTTCTTT.

The V gene is TRBV6-5, the J gene TRBJ2-7; TRBD1 agrees at 10 bases. Germline CDR1 and CDR2: MNHEY and SVGAGI. This CDR3 region has 15 residues. With V trimmed by 0 bases and J by 6 bases, 5 bases remained unmatched. The CDR3 loop reads CASSYSWDRGGEQYF. CDR3 in DNA: TGTGCCAGCAGTTACTCGTGGGACAGGGGAGGCGAGCAGTACTTC.